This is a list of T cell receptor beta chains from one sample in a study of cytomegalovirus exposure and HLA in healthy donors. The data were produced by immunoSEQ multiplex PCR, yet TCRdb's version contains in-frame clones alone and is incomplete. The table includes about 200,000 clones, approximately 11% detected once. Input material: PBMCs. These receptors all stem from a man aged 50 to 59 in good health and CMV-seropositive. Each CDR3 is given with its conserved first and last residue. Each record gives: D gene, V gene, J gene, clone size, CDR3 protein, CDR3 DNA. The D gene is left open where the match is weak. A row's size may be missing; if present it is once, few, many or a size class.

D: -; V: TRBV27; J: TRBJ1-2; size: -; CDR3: CASSHGAPTGSPFTF; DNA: TGTGCCAGCTCCCATGGGGCCCCGACAGGTTCCCCATTCACCTTC
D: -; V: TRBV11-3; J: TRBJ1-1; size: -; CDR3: CASSLDRLAGKNTEAFF; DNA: TGTGCCAGCAGCTTAGATCGTTTGGCGGGAAAAAACACTGAAGCTTTCTTT
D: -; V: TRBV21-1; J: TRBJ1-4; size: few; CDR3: CASSKGNTPIEWYEKLFF; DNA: TGTGCCAGCAGCAAAGGAAACACCCCAATCGAATGGTATGAAAAACTGTTTTTT
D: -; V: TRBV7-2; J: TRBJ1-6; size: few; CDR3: CASSPGGSTYSPLHF; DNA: TGTGCCAGCAGCCCCGGTGGGAGTACATATTCACCCCTCCACTTT
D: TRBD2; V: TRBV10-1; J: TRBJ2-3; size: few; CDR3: CASRAGGRTDTQYF; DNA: TGCGCCAGCCGAGCGGGGGGCCGCACAGATACGCAGTATTTT
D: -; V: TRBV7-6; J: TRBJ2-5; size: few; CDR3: CASSNRSQETQYF; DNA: TGTGCCAGCAGCAACCGGTCGCAAGAGACCCAGTACTTC
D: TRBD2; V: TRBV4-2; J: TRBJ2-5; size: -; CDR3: CASSQGGGRGQETQYF; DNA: TGTGCCAGCAGCCAGGGGGGGGGTCGGGGGCAAGAGACCCAGTACTTC
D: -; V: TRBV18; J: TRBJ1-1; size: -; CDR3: CASSPEKNTEAFF; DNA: TGTGCCAGCTCACCCGAGAAGAACACTGAAGCTTTCTTT
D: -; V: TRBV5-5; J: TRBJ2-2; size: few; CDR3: CASSSVWAANTGELFF; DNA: TGTGCCAGCAGTTCTGTCTGGGCTGCGAACACCGGGGAGCTGTTTTTT
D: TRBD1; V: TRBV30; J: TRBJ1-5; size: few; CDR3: CAWSPGQYFSNQPQHF; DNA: TGTGCCTGGAGTCCGGGACAGTATTTCAGCAATCAGCCCCAGCATTTT
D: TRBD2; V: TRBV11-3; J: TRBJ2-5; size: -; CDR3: CASSSGLGETQYF; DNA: TGTGCCAGCAGCTCGGGACTAGGGGAGACCCAGTACTTC
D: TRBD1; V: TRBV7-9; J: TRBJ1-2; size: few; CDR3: CASSPGQGNYGYTF; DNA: TGTGCCAGCAGCCCTGGACAGGGGAACTATGGCTACACCTTC
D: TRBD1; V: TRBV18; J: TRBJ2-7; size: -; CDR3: CASSPDRTYEQYF; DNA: TGTGCCAGCTCACCGGACAGGACCTACGAGCAGTACTTC
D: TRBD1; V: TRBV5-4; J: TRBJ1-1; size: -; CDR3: CASSLPQGEGSF; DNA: TGTGCCAGCAGCTTGCCACAGGGGGAGGGGTCATTT
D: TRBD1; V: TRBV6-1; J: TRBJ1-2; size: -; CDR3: CASSDPGQGDYGYTF; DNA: TGTGCCAGCAGTGACCCGGGACAGGGAGACTATGGCTACACCTTC
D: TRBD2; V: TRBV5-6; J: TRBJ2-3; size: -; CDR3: CASSSTSGGANTQYF; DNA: TGTGCCAGCAGCTCCACTAGCGGGGGGGCGAATACGCAGTATTTT
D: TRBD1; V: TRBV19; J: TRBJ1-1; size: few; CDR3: CASSPTDRGSTEAFF; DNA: TGTGCCAGTAGTCCCACCGACAGGGGGTCAACTGAAGCTTTCTTT